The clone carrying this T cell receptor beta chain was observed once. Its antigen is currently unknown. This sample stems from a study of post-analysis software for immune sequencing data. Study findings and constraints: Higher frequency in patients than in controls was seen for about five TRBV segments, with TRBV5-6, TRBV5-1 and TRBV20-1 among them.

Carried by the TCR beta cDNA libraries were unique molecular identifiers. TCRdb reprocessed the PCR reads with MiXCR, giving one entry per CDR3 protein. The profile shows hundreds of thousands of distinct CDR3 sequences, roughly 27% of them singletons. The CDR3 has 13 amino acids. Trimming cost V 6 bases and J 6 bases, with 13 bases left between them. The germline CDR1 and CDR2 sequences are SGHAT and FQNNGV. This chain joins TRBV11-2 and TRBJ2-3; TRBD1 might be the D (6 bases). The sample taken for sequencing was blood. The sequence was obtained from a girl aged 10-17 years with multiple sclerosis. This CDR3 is CASSHTGIDTQYF. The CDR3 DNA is TGTGCCAGCAGTCATACAGGGATCGATACGCAGTATTTT.